Listed below are T cell receptor beta chains from one sample, sequenced in a study of OX40 agonist ivuxolimab in advanced cancers. Data came from immunoSEQ multiplex PCR; TCRdb stores just in-frame clones and leaves some out. The data show tens of thousands of clones, under 95% seen once. This specimen was CD4+ or CD8+ T cells sorted from blood, taken in a trial of the OX40 agonist ivuxolimab. The receptors stem from an adult with an advanced solid tumor such as melanoma, head and neck, liver or kidney cancer. Each CDR3 is given without its conserved first and last residue. Clone size is shown for a subset of rows, as once, few, many or a class of expanded clone.

length,V,size,CDR3
12,TRBV11-2,NA,ASSLTGEAPVLF
12,TRBV18,NA,ASSRQGPPYEQY
15,TRBV19,NA,ASSSNPGFVDNSPLH
13,TRBV6-6,NA,ASTDRDLWNQPQH
11,TRBV6-4,few,ASSDRRGEKLF
10,TRBV5-4,few,ASSLDRLEAF
11,TRBV27,NA,ASRPASGNTIY
16,TRBV27,NA,ASSSLTGVAGVTDTQY
13,TRBV4-1,NA,ASSQEGRGNYGYT
11,TRBV19,NA,ASSKGRGYEQY
12,TRBV5-4,NA,ASSLPGVQETQY
11,TRBV5-1,NA,ASSLGTGDEQY
10,TRBV7-9,NA,ASSLDTDTQY
13,TRBV2,NA,ASKKETGHYNEQF
12,TRBV28,few,ASSPSGRGDEQF
12,TRBV7-9,NA,ASSTYRGHGEQY
11,TRBV4-3,NA,ASSPTVLGGYT
13,TRBV30,NA,AWKWREGRGETQY
13,TRBV5-4,NA,ASSLDSPPSYEQY
13,TRBV6-1,NA,ASSEESGRKDTQY
15,TRBV18,NA,ASSPPNGGDSGNEQF
11,TRBV7-2,NA,ASSQGINYGYT
14,TRBV5-1,NA,ASSGGQGGANEKLF
10,TRBV19,NA,ASSNLGEKLF
14,TRBV5-1,NA,ASSPPGQGGGSPLH
11,TRBV5-6,NA,ASSWGNQETQY
9,TRBV5-1,NA,ASRLTETQY
11,TRBV10-2,once,ARDRGVNQPQH
13,TRBV5-6,once,ASSRKGGSFYEQY
11,TRBV19,NA,ASINPSPYEQY
11,TRBV21-1,NA,ASKGMNPDTQY
13,TRBV6-4,NA,ASSAQLAGNNEQF
12,TRBV7-3,NA,ASSLGGGNQPQH
13,TRBV10-3,NA,AIRPDSSSYNEQF
13,TRBV27,few,ASSWGTGGAGEAF
13,TRBV4-1,few,ASRARTILGDTQY
11,TRBV7-8,NA,ASSLDRNNEQF
8,TRBV20-1,NA,SATGETQY
11,TRBV7-2,NA,ASSPGQGAGYT
12,TRBV7-2,NA,ASSFLRGETEQY
14,TRBV5-1,NA,ASSPGVTALFDEQY
14,TRBV27,NA,ASSLSGQGPASPLH
12,TRBV9,once,ASSATVGTGELF
13,TRBV15,NA,ATSRTTGSITEAF
13,TRBV2,NA,ASRAGTANTGELF
14,TRBV6-6,NA,ASTKGLGAVWETQY
14,TRBV7-6,NA,ASSLALAGGQETQY
12,TRBV5-1,NA,ASSSQGSSYEQY
15,TRBV7-2,NA,ASSSPGLAGSFYEQY
14,TRBV25-1,NA,ASSAIPGGPTGELF
14,TRBV4-1,few,ASSRTTGLSSYEQY
13,TRBV5-1,NA,ASSITPGTLYEQY
11,TRBV19,NA,ASMGTRSAEAF
12,TRBV6-1,few,ASKLGQGSGELF
17,TRBV21-1,NA,ASSTGETGGRCGNQPQH